The 16 T cell receptor beta chains given below trace back to one sample, sequenced in a study of T-cell reconstitution after alpha-beta-depleted transplantation in children. Using unique molecular identifiers, the investigators prepared the TCRbeta library. One entry per CDR3 protein, called by TCRdb with MiXCR from the PCR reads. The sample holds about 240,000 distinct CDR3 sequences, more than 10% seen once. The sample in question was PBMCs from the stem cell graft donor, obtained from the stem cell graft. Source of these receptors: a human donor who donated a stem cell graft to a child with acute lymphoblastic leukemia.

The table lists this clonotype with a few counts. The rearrangement uses TRBV20-1 and TRBJ2-1, with TRBD1 as a possible D gene (5 bases). Trimming removed 5 bases from V and 10 bases from J, with 9 bases in between. The V gene's germline CDR1 is DFQATT and CDR2 SNEGSKA (reference sequence). CDR3 size: 10 residues. The CDR3 DNA sequence: TGCAGTGCTGGATGGACAGAGCAGTTCTTC. Residues: CSAGWTEQFF.

This clonotype came up many times. The chain couples TRBV7-2 to TRBJ2-7; 9 positions agree with TRBD1. Germline V gene lookup returns CDR1 SGHTA and CDR2 FQGNSA. Trimming took 6 bases from V and 3 from J; bases not matched to a gene: 9. The CDR3 is 15 amino acids. The CDR3 bases are TGTGCCAGCAGTTACGCGGGACAGGGAGACTACGAGCAGTACTTC. Protein sequence: CASSYAGQGDYEQYF.

This clonotype was seen at least ten times. The chain couples TRBV10-1 to TRBJ2-1, with TRBD2 matching 10 bases. Looked up from germline, CDR1 is WNHNN and CDR2 is SYGVQD (reference sequence). The CDR3 spans 15 residues. The V gene end was trimmed by 5 bases and the J gene end by 6 bases; junction bases not matched to a gene: 7. The CDR3 spells CASSLSGGAFNEQFF. The CDR3 DNA reads TGCGCCAGCAGTTTAAGCGGGGGGGCCTTCAATGAGCAGTTCTTC.

This clonotype was found many times. V and J are TRBV5-1 and TRBJ2-7; D gene uncertain. Germline loops: CDR1 SGHRS, CDR2 YFSETQ. V was clipped by 0 bases and J by 2 bases, with 9 bases between them. The CDR3 runs to 14 residues. The CDR3 spells CASSLAGSPYEQYF. In nucleotides, the CDR3 is TGCGCCAGCAGCTTGGCTGGGTCCCCCTACGAGCAGTACTTC.

This clonotype has at least ten counts. The rearrangement joins TRBV10-3 to TRBJ2-2; D might be TRBD1 or TRBD2, each matching 5 bases. The germline V gene encodes CDR1 ENHRY and CDR2 SYGVKD. The CDR3 runs 14 residues. Trimming removed 7 bases from V and 6 bases from J, with 15 bases in between. The CDR3 nucleotides are TGTGCCATCAAGGGACCCCGCCCCGCCGGGGAGCTGTTTTTT. Translated, it gives CAIKGPRPAGELFF.

This clonotype has at least ten counts. The V gene is TRBV12-3 or TRBV12-4, the J gene TRBJ2-7; D not certain. V lost 3 bases and J 4 bases, leaving 10 bases between the germline ends. The CDR3 has 13 amino acids. The DNA for the CDR3 is TGTGCCAGCAGTTTGGGGATCGGATACGAGCAGTACTTC. Translated, it gives CASSLGIGYEQYF.

This clonotype showed up many times. V and J are TRBV9 and TRBJ2-5, with D unclear. This CDR3 contains 14 residues. Per germline, CDR1 SGDLS and CDR2 YYNGEE. The V gene lost 0 bases and the J gene lost 1 base, with 7 bases spanning the gap. The chain's CDR3 is CASSVGSAQETQYF. Here the CDR3 DNA reads TGTGCCAGCAGCGTAGGCTCAGCCCAAGAGACCCAGTACTTC.

This clonotype was observed many times. The chain joins TRBV30 to TRBJ1-2; no firm D call. The V gene's germline CDR1 is GTSNPN and CDR2 SVGIG (reference sequence). Deletions cut 5 bases from V and 7 bases from J, with 14 bases between. The CDR3 runs to 12 residues. Here the CDR3 reads CAWAGRNLGYTF. The CDR3 nucleotides read TGTGCCTGGGCGGGCCGGAACCTTGGCTACACCTTC.

In its sample, this clonotype was seen many times. The chain recombines TRBV4-2 with TRBJ2-7; tentative D call: TRBD2 (6 bases). The germline CDR1 and CDR2 sequences are LGHNA and YNFKEQ. With 1 base removed from V and 5 bases from J, the gap between germline ends came to 18 bases. The CDR3 length is 16 residues. Here the CDR3 reads CASSQGSGEVYNEQYF. CDR3 DNA sequence: TGTGCCAGCAGCCAAGGGTCGGGAGAAGTGTACAACGAGCAGTACTTC.

The chain recombines TRBV5-4 with TRBJ2-3; 15 nucleotides align to TRBD2. The germline V gene encodes CDR1 SGHNT and CDR2 YYREEE (reference sequence). The V and J ends lost 3 bases and 0 bases, in that order; junction bases with no gene match: 8. CDR3 length: 19 amino acids. The CDR3 sequence: CASSSRTSGGAASTDTQYF. The CDR3 nucleotides read TGTGCCAGCAGCTCGAGGACTAGCGGGGGGGCCGCTAGCACAGATACGCAGTATTTT. The full variable domain, in which reference TRBV5-4 and TRBJ2-3 provide the parts outside the CDR3, is ETGVTQSPTHLIKTRGQQVTLRCSSQSGHNTVSWYQQALGQGPQFIFQYYREEENGRGNFPPRFSGLQFPNYSSELNVNALELDDSALYLCASSSRTSGGAASTDTQYFGPGTRLTVL.

This clonotype was counted ten times or more. J is TRBJ2-3 and V is TRBV30; 8 bases agree with TRBD1. Germline-derived CDR1 and CDR2 are GTSNPN and SVGIG (reference sequence). V shed 4 bases, J shed 5 bases, and the junction held 20 bases outside the gene matches. This CDR3 is 18 amino acids long. The CDR3, as DNA: TGTGCCTGGATGGTGCGGGTTATCGCTAAGGACAGGGAAGATACGCAGTATTTT. This sequence encodes CAWMVRVIAKDREDTQYF.

There are a few counts of this clonotype. Here the CDR3 DNA reads TGTGCCAGCAGCGTAGCAGAGACAACTAACTATGGCTACACCTTC. This codes for CASSVAETTNYGYTF. The chain joins TRBV9 to TRBJ1-2; no clear D. Trimming removed 0 bases from V and 0 bases from J, with 9 bases in between. This CDR3 is 15 amino acids long. Germline V gene data show CDR1 as SGDLS and CDR2 as YYNGEE.

This clonotype has at least ten counts. The rearrangement joins TRBV5-5 to TRBJ1-1; D is unresolved. This CDR3 is built from 13 residues. With 2 bases removed from V and 1 base from J, the gap between germline ends came to 6 bases. Germline V gene sequence: CDR1 SGHKS, CDR2 YYEKEE (reference sequence). In nucleotides, the CDR3 is TGTGCCAGCAGCTTTTATTCGAACACTGAAGCTTTCTTT. Translating gives CASSFYSNTEAFF.

Many counts were recorded for this clonotype. V is TRBV6-2 or TRBV6-3 and J is TRBJ2-7, with TRBD1 identical over 10 bases. J gave up 2 bases and V 5 bases, and 6 bases lay outside the gene matches. The CDR3 is 15 residues long. Germline V CDR1 and CDR2: MNHEY, SVGEGT. In nucleotides, the CDR3 is TGTGCCAGCAGTCCGCCGGGACAGGGGACCTACGAGCAGTACTTC. Amino acids: CASSPPGQGTYEQYF.

On this clonotype: This may arise from a read error, as a much more abundant clone is one base away. The CDR3 DNA reads TGCAGCGTCGAAGAGGCCAGAGCGAACACCGGGGAGCCGTTTTTT. Translating it yields CSVEEARANTGEPFF. The J gene is TRBJ2-2, the V gene TRBV29-1, with D possibly matching TRBD2 (5 bases). Germline-derived CDR1 and CDR2 are SQVTM and ANQGSEA. The CDR3 totals 15 residues.

The genes are TRBV7-8 and TRBJ1-4; TRBD1 aligns across 8 bases. Germline V gene data show CDR1 as SGHVS and CDR2 as FQNEAQ. The CDR3 is 15 residues long. V shed 6 bases, J shed 8 bases, and the junction held 11 bases outside the gene matches. CDR3 DNA sequence: TGTGCCAGCAGTCCATACAGGGGGGGATTAGAAAAACTGTTTTTT. Protein sequence: CASSPYRGGLEKLFF.